The source of this T cell receptor (beta chain) is a study of cytomegalovirus exposure and HLA in healthy donors. CDR1 and CDR2 from the germline V gene are MNHNS and SASEGT. CDR3 length: 15 residues. With 3 bases clipped from V and 6 bases from J, the junction kept 8 bases outside the gene matches. A word on this clone: Its antigen is not known.

Study results and limitations: Presence/absence analyses assumed roughly uniform sequencing depth across donors, which may not hold. Beyond CMV serostatus, there was no information to go on about immune exposure.

The PCR employed 60 Vbeta primers together with 13 Jbeta primers. Data came from immunoSEQ multiplex PCR; TCRdb stores just in-frame clones and leaves some out. The sample yields roughly 220,000 clones, about 75% seen once. The TCR comes from a young woman in good health and CMV-seronegative. This chain joins TRBV6-1 and TRBJ1-2, with 9 bases identical to TRBD1. Sequenced: PBMCs. The CDR3 reads CASSDPNRGPHGYTF. The DNA for the CDR3 is TGTGCCAGCAGTGACCCTAACAGGGGGCCACATGGCTACACCTTC.